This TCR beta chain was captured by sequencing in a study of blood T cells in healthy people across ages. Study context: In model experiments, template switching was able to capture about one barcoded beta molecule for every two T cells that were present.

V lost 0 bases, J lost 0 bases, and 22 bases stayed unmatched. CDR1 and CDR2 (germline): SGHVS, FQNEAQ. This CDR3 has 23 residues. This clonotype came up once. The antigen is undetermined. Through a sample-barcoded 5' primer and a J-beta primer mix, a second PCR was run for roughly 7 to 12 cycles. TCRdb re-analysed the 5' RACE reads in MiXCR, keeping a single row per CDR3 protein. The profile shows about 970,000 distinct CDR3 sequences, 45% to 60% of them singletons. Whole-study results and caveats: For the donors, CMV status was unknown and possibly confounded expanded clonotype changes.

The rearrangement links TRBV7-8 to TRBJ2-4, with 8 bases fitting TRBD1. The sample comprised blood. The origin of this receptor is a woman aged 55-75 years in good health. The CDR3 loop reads CASSLAVRQGPRPDLLAKNIQYF. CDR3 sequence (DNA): TGTGCCAGCAGCTTAGCGGTGAGACAGGGGCCTCGTCCCGATCTACTAGCCAAAAACATTCAGTACTTC.